These T cell receptor beta chains were read from a single sample in a study of cytomegalovirus exposure and HLA in healthy donors. Using immunoSEQ multiplex PCR, the repertoire was profiled, and TCRdb retains in-frame clones only, with some absent. Of around 180,000 clones in the sample, about 85% are singletons; the top ten hold 1%. Input material: PBMCs. These receptors all come from a boy aged 2-15 years in good health and CMV-seronegative. Both conserved end residues are part of each CDR3.

V gene,J gene,CDR3 protein
TRBV28,TRBJ2-3,CASKRGLSTDTQYF
TRBV6-6,TRBJ2-1,CASSPTSSYNEQFF
TRBV10-1,TRBJ1-1,CASSELSYTEAFF
TRBV6-5,TRBJ1-5,CASSDRAYQPQHF
TRBV7-9,TRBJ2-5,CASSPHLGQGQETQYF
TRBV11-2,TRBJ1-1,CASSLETDMNTEAFF
TRBV5-6,TRBJ1-2,CASSQRKGATGYTF
TRBV7-9,TRBJ2-3,CASSLLYRDRVPTDTQYF
TRBV4-1,TRBJ2-5,CASSPGLAGKETQYF
TRBV6-5,TRBJ1-2,CASSTQYAHDYGYTF
TRBV28,TRBJ2-3,CASKIADRHSFTDTQYF
TRBV28,TRBJ2-5,CASSSSGERGETQYF
TRBV6-1,TRBJ2-7,CASSATGSYYEQYF
TRBV6-5,TRBJ2-1,CASSSPGHQFF
TRBV4-2,TRBJ2-2,CASSQEGGLNTGELFF
TRBV2,TRBJ1-5,CASSEASQPQHF
TRBV7-9,TRBJ2-4,CASSCWDFGRVKAKNIQYF
TRBV6-5,TRBJ2-1,CASSTGTVFGEQFF
TRBV11-2,TRBJ1-3,CASSRNGDTIYF
TRBV11-2,TRBJ2-3,CASRVQGYTDTQYF
TRBV2,TRBJ1-3,CASSITALSGNTIYF
TRBV5-4,TRBJ2-3,CASSPGGRTDTQYF
TRBV13,TRBJ2-7,CASSLGQGSSEQYF
TRBV9,TRBJ1-1,CASSEGAGTVEAFF
TRBV20-1,TRBJ1-2,CSARQVYGYTF
TRBV27,TRBJ2-3,CASSSIRLAGGADTQYF
TRBV10-3,TRBJ1-4,CAISDVSTNEKLFF
TRBV29-1,TRBJ1-2,CSVDGVNGYGYTF
TRBV9,TRBJ2-3,CASSLQGGFTDTQYF
TRBV5-1,TRBJ2-2,CASSLWWERALGGTGELFF
TRBV5-4,TRBJ2-5,CASSRERGEAQYF
TRBV5-1,TRBJ1-2,CASSLGQAVGYTF
TRBV4-1,TRBJ2-7,CASSLGLADEQYF
TRBV6-1,TRBJ1-1,CASSAGVSWAFF
TRBV29-1,TRBJ2-4,CSVEVTGDGIQYF
TRBV19,TRBJ2-7,CASSAKGQISEQYF
TRBV18,TRBJ1-1,CASSPRAGGMNTEAFF
TRBV18,TRBJ2-3,CASSPPRSGRALGTDTQYF
TRBV7-9,TRBJ2-5,CSSLLSGETQYF
TRBV2,TRBJ2-1,CASTGRDRDEQFF
TRBV11-2,TRBJ1-6,CASSLTNNSPLHF
TRBV6-5,TRBJ2-3,CASTHRRGGDTQYF
TRBV12-5,TRBJ1-3,CASGLASTTGKLGNTIYF
TRBV27,TRBJ2-1,CASSYSGGPGNEQFF
TRBV7-7,TRBJ2-5,CASSSTGTEHQETQYF
TRBV5-1,TRBJ2-5,CASSLLPGQGETQYF
TRBV5-1,TRBJ2-3,CASSPGPEGRGDTQYF
TRBV9,TRBJ2-1,CASSVAGTSGILLGEQFF
TRBV11-3,TRBJ2-5,CASSFGVAGSQETQYF